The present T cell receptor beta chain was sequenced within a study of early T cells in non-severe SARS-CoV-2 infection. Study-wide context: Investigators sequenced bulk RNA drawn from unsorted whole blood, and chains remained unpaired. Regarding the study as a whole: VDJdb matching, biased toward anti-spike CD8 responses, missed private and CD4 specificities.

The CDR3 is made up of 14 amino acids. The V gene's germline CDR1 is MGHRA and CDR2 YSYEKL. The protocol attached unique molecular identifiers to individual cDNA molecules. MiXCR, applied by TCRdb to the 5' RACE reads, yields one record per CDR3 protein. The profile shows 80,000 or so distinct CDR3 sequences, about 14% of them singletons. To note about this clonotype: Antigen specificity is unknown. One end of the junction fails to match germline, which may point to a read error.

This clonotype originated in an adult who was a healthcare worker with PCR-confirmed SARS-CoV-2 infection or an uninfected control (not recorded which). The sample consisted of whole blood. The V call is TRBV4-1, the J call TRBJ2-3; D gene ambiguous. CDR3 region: CDSSQRPFTDTQYF. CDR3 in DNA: TGCGACAGCAGCCAACGACCGTTCACAGATACGCAGTATTTT.